This T cell receptor (beta chain) emerged from a study of beta chain features in type 1 diabetes. A word on this clone: The same CDR3 can be traced to other DNA sequences in this sample.

V shed 0 bases and J shed 3 bases, with 10 bases lying between them. CDR3 length: 15 amino acids. The germline CDR1 and CDR2 sequences are LGHNA and YSLEER. Isolated RNA was reverse transcribed in full, so expressed TCRB transcripts were sequenced. TCRdb's table, derived via immunoSEQ multiplex PCR, lists solely in-frame clones and lacks some. In the table there are around 400,000 clones, roughly 12% of which are singletons. The sequencing input was naive CD4+ T cells from blood. The sequence was collected from a man between 18 and 35 years old in good health. The chain carries TRBV4-3 and TRBJ2-3; a possible D gene is TRBD1 (6 bases). The CDR3 coding sequence is TGCGCCAGCAGCCAAGATCGGCAGGGGACAGATACGCAGTATTTT. It is translated as CASSQDRQGTDTQYF.